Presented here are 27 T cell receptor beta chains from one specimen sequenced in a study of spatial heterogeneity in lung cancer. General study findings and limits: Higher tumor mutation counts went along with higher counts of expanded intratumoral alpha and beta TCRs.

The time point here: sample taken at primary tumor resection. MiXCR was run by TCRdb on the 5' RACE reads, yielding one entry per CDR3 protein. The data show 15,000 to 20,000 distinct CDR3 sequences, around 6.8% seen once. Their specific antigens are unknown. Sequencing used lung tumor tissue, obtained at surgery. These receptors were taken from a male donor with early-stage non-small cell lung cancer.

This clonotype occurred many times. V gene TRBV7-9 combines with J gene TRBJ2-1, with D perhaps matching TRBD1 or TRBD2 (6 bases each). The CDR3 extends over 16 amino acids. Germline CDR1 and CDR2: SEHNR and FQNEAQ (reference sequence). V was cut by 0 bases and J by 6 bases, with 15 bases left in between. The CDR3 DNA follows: TGTGCCAGCAGCTTAGCGACGGGGGCGCACCTCAATGAGCAGTTCTTC. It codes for CASSLATGAHLNEQFF.

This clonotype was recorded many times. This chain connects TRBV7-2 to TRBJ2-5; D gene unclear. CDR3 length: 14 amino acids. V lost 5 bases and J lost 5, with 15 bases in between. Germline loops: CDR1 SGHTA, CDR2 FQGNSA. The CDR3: CASSLSPALETQYF. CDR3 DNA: TGTGCCAGCAGCCTAAGCCCGGCTCTGGAGACCCAGTACTTC.

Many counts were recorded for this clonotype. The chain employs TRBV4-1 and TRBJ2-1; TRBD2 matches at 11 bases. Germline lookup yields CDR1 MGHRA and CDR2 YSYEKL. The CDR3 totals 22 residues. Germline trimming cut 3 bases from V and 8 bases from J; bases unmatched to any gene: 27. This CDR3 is CASSHLLRGLFSGGASVDEQFF. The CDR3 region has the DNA TGCGCCAGCAGCCATCTGCTCAGAGGCCTCTTTAGCGGGGGGGCAAGCGTCGATGAGCAGTTCTTC.

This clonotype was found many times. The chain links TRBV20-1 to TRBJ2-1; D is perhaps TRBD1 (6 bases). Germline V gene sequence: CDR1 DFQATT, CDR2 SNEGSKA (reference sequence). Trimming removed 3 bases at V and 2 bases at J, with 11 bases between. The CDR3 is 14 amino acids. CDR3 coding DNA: TGCAGTGCTAGCCAACAGGGTCCCTACAATGAGCAGTTCTTC. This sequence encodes CSASQQGPYNEQFF.

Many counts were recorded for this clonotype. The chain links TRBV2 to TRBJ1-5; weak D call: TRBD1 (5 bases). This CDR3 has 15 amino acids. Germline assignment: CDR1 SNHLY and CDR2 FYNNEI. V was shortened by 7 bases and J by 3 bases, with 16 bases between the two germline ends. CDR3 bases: TGTGCCAGCAACCAAGGGGTGGGGCTCAATCAGCCCCAGCATTTT. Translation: CASNQGVGLNQPQHF. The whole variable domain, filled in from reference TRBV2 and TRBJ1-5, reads EPEVTQTPSHQVTQMGQEVILRCVPISNHLYFYWYRQILGQKVEFLVSFYNNEISEKSEIFDDQFSVERPDGSNFTLKIRSTKLEDSAMYFCASNQGVGLNQPQHFGDGTRLSIL.

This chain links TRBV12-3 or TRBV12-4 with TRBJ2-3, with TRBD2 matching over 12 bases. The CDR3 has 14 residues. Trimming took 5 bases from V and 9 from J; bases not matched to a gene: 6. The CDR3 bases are TGTGCCAGCAGTGCTAGCGGGGGGGCCTCAACGCAGTATTTT. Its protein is CASSASGGASTQYF.

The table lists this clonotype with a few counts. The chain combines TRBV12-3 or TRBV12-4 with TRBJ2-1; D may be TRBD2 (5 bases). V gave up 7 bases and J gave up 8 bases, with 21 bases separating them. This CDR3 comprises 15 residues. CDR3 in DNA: TGTGCCAGCACCTCCTATCCGGGAAAAGGGTATGAGCAGTTCTTC. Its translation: CASTSYPGKGYEQFF.

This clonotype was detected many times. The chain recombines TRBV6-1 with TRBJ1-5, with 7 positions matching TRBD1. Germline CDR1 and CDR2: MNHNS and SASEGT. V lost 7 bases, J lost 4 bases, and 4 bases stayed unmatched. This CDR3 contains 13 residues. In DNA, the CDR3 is TGTGCCAGCACTGACAGGGAAAATCAGCCCCAGCATTTT. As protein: CASTDRENQPQHF.

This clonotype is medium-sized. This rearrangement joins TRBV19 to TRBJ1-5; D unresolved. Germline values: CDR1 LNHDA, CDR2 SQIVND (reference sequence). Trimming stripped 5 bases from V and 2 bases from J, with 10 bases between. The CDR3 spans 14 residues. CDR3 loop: CASSVALGNQPQHF. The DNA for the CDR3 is TGTGCCAGTAGTGTGGCATTGGGCAATCAGCCCCAGCATTTT.

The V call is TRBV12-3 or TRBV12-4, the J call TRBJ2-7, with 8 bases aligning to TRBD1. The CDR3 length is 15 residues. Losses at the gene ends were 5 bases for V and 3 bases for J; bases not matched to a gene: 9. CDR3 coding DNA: TGTGCCAGCAGTCGGGGCCAGGACAGGGACTACGAGCAGTACTTC. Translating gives CASSRGQDRDYEQYF.

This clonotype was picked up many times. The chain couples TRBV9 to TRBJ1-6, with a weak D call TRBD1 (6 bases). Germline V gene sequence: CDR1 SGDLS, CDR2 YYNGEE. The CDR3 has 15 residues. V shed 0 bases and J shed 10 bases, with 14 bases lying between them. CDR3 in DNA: TGTGCCAGCAGCGTAGATCCAGGGGCTCGATCACCCCTCCACTTT. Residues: CASSVDPGARSPLHF.

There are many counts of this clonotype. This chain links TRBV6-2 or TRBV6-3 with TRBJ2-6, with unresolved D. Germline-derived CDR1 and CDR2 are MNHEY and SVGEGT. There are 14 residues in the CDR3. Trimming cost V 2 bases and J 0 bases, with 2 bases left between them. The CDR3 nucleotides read TGTGCCAGCAGTTACAACTCTGGGGCCAACGTCCTGACTTTC. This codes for CASSYNSGANVLTF.

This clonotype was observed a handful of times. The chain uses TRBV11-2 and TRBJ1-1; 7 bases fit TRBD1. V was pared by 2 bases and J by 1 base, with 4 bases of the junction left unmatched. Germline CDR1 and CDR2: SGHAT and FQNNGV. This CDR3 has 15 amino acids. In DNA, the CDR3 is TGTGCCAGCAGCTTACAACAGGGGTGGAACACTGAAGCTTTCTTT. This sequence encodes CASSLQQGWNTEAFF.

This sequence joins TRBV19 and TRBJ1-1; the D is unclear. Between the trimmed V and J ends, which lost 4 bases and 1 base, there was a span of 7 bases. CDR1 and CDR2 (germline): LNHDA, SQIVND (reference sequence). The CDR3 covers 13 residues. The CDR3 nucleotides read TGTGCCAGTAGTAAAAGCGGGAACACTGAAGCTTTCTTT. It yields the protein CASSKSGNTEAFF.

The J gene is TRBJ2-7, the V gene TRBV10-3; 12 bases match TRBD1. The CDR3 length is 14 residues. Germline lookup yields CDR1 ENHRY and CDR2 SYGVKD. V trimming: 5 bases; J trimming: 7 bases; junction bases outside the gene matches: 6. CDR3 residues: CAISSGTGGWEQYF. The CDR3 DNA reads TGTGCCATCAGTTCCGGGACAGGGGGCTGGGAGCAGTACTTC.

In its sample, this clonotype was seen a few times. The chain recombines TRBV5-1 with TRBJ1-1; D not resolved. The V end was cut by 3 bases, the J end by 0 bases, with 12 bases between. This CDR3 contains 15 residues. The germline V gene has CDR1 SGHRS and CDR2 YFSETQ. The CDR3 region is CASSSSDVMNTEAFF. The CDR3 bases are TGCGCCAGCAGCTCCTCCGACGTAATGAACACTGAAGCTTTCTTT.

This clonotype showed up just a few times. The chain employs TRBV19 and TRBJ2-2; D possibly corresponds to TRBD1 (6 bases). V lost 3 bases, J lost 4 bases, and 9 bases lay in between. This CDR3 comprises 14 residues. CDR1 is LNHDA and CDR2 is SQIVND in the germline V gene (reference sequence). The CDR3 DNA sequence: TGTGCCAGTAGTATTGGACAGATCACCGGGGAGCTGTTTTTT. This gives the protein CASSIGQITGELFF.

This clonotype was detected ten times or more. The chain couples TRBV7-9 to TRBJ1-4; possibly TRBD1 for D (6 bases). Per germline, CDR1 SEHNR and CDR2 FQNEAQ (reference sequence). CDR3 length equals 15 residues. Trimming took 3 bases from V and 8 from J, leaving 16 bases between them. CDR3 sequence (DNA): TGTGCCAGCAGCTTCGGACAGATGAATAGAGAAAAACTGTTTTTT. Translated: CASSFGQMNREKLFF.

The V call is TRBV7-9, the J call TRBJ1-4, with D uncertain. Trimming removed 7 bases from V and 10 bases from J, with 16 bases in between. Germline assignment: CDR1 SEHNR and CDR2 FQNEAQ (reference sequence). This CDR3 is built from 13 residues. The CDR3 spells CASTEDHLGKLFF. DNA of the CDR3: TGTGCCAGCACCGAAGACCATCTGGGAAAACTGTTTTTT.

CDR3 DNA sequence: TGCGCCAGCAGCCAAGAGTGGGACCGACAAGGCGAGCAGTACTTC. This encodes CASSQEWDRQGEQYF. The chain links TRBV4-3 to TRBJ2-7; D possibly uses TRBD1 or TRBD2 (5 bases each). Trimming left V 0 bases short and J 6 bases short, with 15 bases between. CDR3 size: 15 residues. Germline lookup yields CDR1 LGHNA and CDR2 YSLEER.

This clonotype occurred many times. DNA of the CDR3: TGTGCCAGCAGCTTAACAGCTAGGGGATATTACGAGCAGTACTTC. This translates into CASSLTARGYYEQYF. The chain combines TRBV7-8 with TRBJ2-7, with D tentatively TRBD1 (5 bases). Trimming pared 2 bases from V and 4 bases from J, leaving 15 bases between. This CDR3 has 15 residues. CDR1 SGHVS and CDR2 FQNEAQ come from the germline V gene.

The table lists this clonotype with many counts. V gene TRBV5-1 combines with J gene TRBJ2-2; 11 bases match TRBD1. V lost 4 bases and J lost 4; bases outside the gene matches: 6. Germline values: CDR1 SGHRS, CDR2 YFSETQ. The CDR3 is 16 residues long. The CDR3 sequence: CASSQGQGVGTGELFF. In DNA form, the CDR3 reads TGCGCCAGCAGCCAGGGACAGGGGGTCGGCACCGGGGAGCTGTTTTTT.

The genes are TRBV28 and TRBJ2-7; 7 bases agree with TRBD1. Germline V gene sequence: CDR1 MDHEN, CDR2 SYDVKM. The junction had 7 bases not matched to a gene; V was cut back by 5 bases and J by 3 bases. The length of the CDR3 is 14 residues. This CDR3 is CASSLTGVNYEQYF. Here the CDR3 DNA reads TGTGCCAGCAGTCTTACAGGGGTAAACTACGAGCAGTACTTC.

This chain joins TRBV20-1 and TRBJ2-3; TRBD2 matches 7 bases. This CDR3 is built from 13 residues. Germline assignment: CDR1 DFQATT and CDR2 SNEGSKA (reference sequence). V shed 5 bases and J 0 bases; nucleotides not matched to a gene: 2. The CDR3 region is CSAGGDSTDTQYF. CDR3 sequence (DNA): TGCAGTGCTGGGGGGGACAGCACAGATACGCAGTATTTT.

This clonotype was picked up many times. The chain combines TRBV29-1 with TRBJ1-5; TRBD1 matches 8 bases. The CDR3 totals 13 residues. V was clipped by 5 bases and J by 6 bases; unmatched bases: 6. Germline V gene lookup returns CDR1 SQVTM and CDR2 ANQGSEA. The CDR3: CSVSSGGLQPQHF. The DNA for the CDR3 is TGCAGCGTTTCCTCAGGGGGCCTTCAGCCCCAGCATTTT.

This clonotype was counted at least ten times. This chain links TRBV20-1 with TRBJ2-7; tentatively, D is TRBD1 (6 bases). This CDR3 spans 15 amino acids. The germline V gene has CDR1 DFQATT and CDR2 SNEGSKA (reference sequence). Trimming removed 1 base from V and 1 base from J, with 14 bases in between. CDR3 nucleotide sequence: TGCAGTGCTAGAGCTAGTAACAGGGTATCCTACGAGCAGTACTTC. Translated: CSARASNRVSYEQYF.

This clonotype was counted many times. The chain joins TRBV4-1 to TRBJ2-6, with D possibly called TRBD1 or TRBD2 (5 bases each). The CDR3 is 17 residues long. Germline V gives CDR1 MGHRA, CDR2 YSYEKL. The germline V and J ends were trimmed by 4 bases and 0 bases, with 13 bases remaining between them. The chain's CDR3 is CASSPLGVNSGANVLTF. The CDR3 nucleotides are TGCGCCAGCAGCCCCCTGGGGGTTAACTCTGGGGCCAACGTCCTGACTTTC.